This T cell receptor (beta chain) was recorded in a study of blood T cells in healthy people across ages (dated by TCRdb to 2014 to 2015). As for the study more broadly: In model experiments, template switching captured roughly one uniquely barcoded TCR beta cDNA molecule for every two T cells. To avoid experimental bias, donors of different ages were spread randomly across the sequencing lanes. To track age-related changes in TCR beta repertoire diversity, the study relied on deep sequencing normalized with unique cDNA molecular identifiers. For two donors (one aged 18 to 29 and one aged 80 or older), the study analyzed two additional independent replicas of 1 million unique cDNA reads from the same blood draw. The donors were split into four age groups: young (average 16 years), middle-aged (about 40), aged (about 56) and long-lived (roughly 77).

Libraries were made using 5' RACE. TCRdb lists the instrument as Illumina HiSeq 2500. A second PCR of about 6 to 12 cycles was performed with a sample-barcoded 5' primer and a J-beta primer mix. A unique molecular identifier was introduced onto each TCR beta cDNA molecule by a template-switch 5' adaptor carrying 12 random nucleotides. Each sample yielded at least 2.5 million CDR3-containing paired-end reads. The Mint cDNA synthesis kit, primed by a TRBC-specific oligonucleotide, was used to synthesize first-strand cDNA from all RNA. All cDNA was treated with uracil-DNA glycosylase and then went through a first 18-cycle PCR with the universal primers M1SS and BC2_uni_R. Processing in the source paper ran as follows. Each sample was normalized by randomly selecting 1 million high-quality reads, each carrying a distinct molecular identifier. Instead of being binned into consensus sequences, reads that shared molecular identifiers were thrown out. CDR3 identification, clonotype clustering and error correction used MiTCR with a Q25 quality threshold and the strictest error-elimination algorithm. A nonparametric unseen species model with Euler transformation was used to estimate a lower bound on total TCR beta diversity. TCRdb passed the public sequencing reads through fastp at Q25 and MiXCR, retaining productive beta sequences. When rows share a CDR3 protein, they turn into one entry using the most common DNA and genes. The V and J calls here are based on TCRdb, not the publication. In all, the sample holds 1.4 million to 1.5 million distinct CDR3 sequences, and approximately 40% of those were seen once. Clones ranked in the top ten supply 6.5% to 10% of the sample.

Regarding this clonotype: Its target antigen remains unknown. Per-base qualities were not stored, and no clone one base away is much larger.

V is cut by 8 bases and J by 0 bases, and the space between the germline ends is 8 bases. The germline V gene supplies CDR1 ENHRY and CDR2 SYGVKD. Spanning cysteine to phenylalanine, the CDR3 consists of 13 amino acids. Just the 39-base CDR3 DNA is kept, in frame starting at base 1. General study outcomes and caveats: Because donor CMV infection status was unknown, age-related changes in expanded clonotypes were potentially confounded. Estimates of total diversity based on one million sequenced T cells were regarded as lower bounds and as underestimates. Observed TCR beta diversity correlated strongly with the percentage of naive T cells measured by flow cytometry. As age increased, observed TCR beta diversity per million T cells dropped in a roughly linear way, and a significant reduction was already evident by age about 36. Compared with the aged group, the long-lived group had more naive CD4+ T cells, fewer expanded clones and increased TCR diversity, suggesting age selection. Bulk unsorted PBMC profiling prevented conclusive comparison of naive and antigen-experienced compartments.

The donors were roughly 40 Caucasian individuals from Russia, aged about 6 to 95 years, who were systemically healthy. Each donor gave ten milliliters of peripheral blood, collected into EDTA-treated Vacutainer tubes. Ficoll-Paque density-gradient centrifugation was used to isolate PBMCs, with at least 7 million obtained per sample. Total RNA, at least 5 micrograms per sample, was extracted from PBMCs with Trizol reagent. The percentages of naive CD45RAhigh/CD27high T cells were determined by flow cytometry on a PBMC aliquot from every donor. The sequence was obtained from a woman in her late teens or twenties in good health. What was sequenced was blood. The chain uses TRBV10-3 and TRBJ1-3; the D gene cannot be named for sure. The DNA is as follows: TGTGCCATCCCTTCCGGCTCTGGAAACACCATATATTTT. Its translation reads: CAIPSGSGNTIYF.